Listed below are T cell receptor beta chains from one sample, sequenced in a study of T cells in Graves' hyperthyroidism and ophthalmopathy. Each CDR3 protein is one row after TCRdb ran MiXCR on the multiplex PCR reads. This sample carries roughly 570,000 distinct CDR3 sequences, just over 45% of them seen once, and the ten largest clones take more than 7%. The sequenced material came from peripheral blood or thyroid tissue (not recorded which). Receptors were obtained from a woman under 30 with Graves' hyperthyroidism. Both conserved end residues are part of each CDR3. A D gene is named only where the DNA matches it firmly. Only part of the rows carry a size: once, few, many, or a class if the clone is expanded.

D,V,length,size,J,DNA,CDR3
NA,TRBV7-6,16,NA,TRBJ2-2,TGTGCCAGCAGGTCAAGGGGGGCGGCGAACACCGGGGAGCTGTTTTTT,CASRSRGAANTGELFF
TRBD1,TRBV10-1,13,NA,TRBJ2-7,TGCGCCAGTGCTTTGGACAGGCACCACGAGCAGTACTTC,CASALDRHHEQYF
TRBD2,TRBV12-3/TRBV12-4,15,NA,TRBJ2-5,TGTGCCAGCAGTTTCTCGGGGGGAAACCAAGAGACCCAGTACTTC,CASSFSGGNQETQYF
NA,TRBV7-9,15,many,TRBJ1-1,TGTGCCAGCAGCCCACCGCGGATTATGAACACTGAAGCTTTCTTT,CASSPPRIMNTEAFF
NA,TRBV4-1,13,few,TRBJ1-2,TGCGCCAGCAGCCTCCCCTTTATTGGAGGCTACACCTTC,CASSLPFIGGYTF
NA,TRBV4-3,14,many,TRBJ1-2,TGCGCCAGCAGCCAAAGCAGGGGATTCTATGGCTACACCTTC,CASSQSRGFYGYTF
TRBD2,TRBV7-3,16,NA,TRBJ2-7,TGTGCCAGCAGTTTAGCCCCACTAGCGGGAGGGAATGAGCAGTACTTC,CASSLAPLAGGNEQYF
NA,TRBV5-1,14,many,TRBJ1-4,TGCGCCAGCAGCACCGACGGGGGAAGGGAAAAACTGTTTTTT,CASSTDGGREKLFF
NA,TRBV25-1,14,NA,TRBJ1-5,TGTGCCAGCCGGGACATTTATAGCAATCAACCCCAGCATTTT,CASRDIYSNQPQHF
TRBD1,TRBV6-6,14,many,TRBJ2-5,TGTGCCAGCTTAGGGGGCCGGGCAGCAGAGACCCAGTACTTC,CASLGGRAAETQYF
TRBD2,TRBV3-1,14,many,TRBJ2-7,TGTGCCAGCAGCCCTCGGACTAGCGGGCCCGAGCAGTACTTC,CASSPRTSGPEQYF
TRBD1,TRBV15,16,many,TRBJ1-2,TGTGCCACCAGCAGATGGGAGACAGGGGATAACTATGGCTACACCTTC,CATSRWETGDNYGYTF
NA,TRBV6-5,14,NA,TRBJ2-1,TGTGCCAGCAGTCCTATCCTTGGCCACAATGAGCAGTTCTTC,CASSPILGHNEQFF
NA,TRBV24-1,14,many,TRBJ2-5,TGTGCCACCAGTGATACAGGGACCCAAGAGACCCAGTACTTC,CATSDTGTQETQYF
NA,TRBV14,14,many,TRBJ2-7,TGTGCCAGCAGCCACGTCGGCAACTCCTACGAGCAGTACTTC,CASSHVGNSYEQYF
TRBD1,TRBV27,15,NA,TRBJ1-1,TGTGCCAGCAGTACCGGACAGGGGAGGACCACTGAAGCTTTCTTT,CASSTGQGRTTEAFF
NA,TRBV4-1,18,few,TRBJ1-2,TGCGCCAGCAGCCAAGAGGAGGGGCAGCGGAGTCATAACTATGGCTACACCTTC,CASSQEEGQRSHNYGYTF
TRBD1,TRBV29-1,14,NA,TRBJ1-1,TGCAGCGTTAGGGCAGGGGGTGGGAACACTGAAGCTTTCTTT,CSVRAGGGNTEAFF
TRBD1,TRBV7-9,15,NA,TRBJ1-5,TGTGCCAGCAGCACTTGGACAGGGTACAATCAGCCCCAGCATTTT,CASSTWTGYNQPQHF
NA,TRBV7-2,15,NA,TRBJ1-5,TGTGCCAGCAGCCCCGTTCAGGGGATAAATCAGCCCCAGCATTTT,CASSPVQGINQPQHF